One sample yielded the 12 T cell receptor beta chains listed below, sequenced in a study of OX40 agonist ivuxolimab in advanced cancers. The data were produced by immunoSEQ multiplex PCR, yet TCRdb's version contains in-frame clones alone and is incomplete. The data contain some 70,000 clones, 80% to 95% of them singletons. The sequencing used CD4+ or CD8+ T cells sorted from blood, collected in a trial of the OX40 agonist ivuxolimab. These receptors originate from an adult with an advanced solid tumor such as melanoma, head and neck, liver or kidney cancer.

The chain has TRBV5-1 and TRBJ1-1; maybe TRBD1 (5 bases). V lost 4 bases and J lost 5, with 15 bases in between. The CDR3 loop spans 14 amino acids. Germline V gives CDR1 SGHRS, CDR2 YFSETQ. CDR3 sequence: CASSGGTGNTEAFF. CDR3 DNA sequence: TGCGCCAGCAGCGGGGGGACCGGCAATACTGAAGCTTTCTTT.

J is TRBJ1-5 and V is TRBV5-8; 12 nucleotides line up with TRBD1. Germline values: CDR1 SGHTS, CDR2 YDEGEE. Trimming removed 0 bases from V and 7 bases from J; junction bases left unmatched: 5. The CDR3 is 16 amino acids. The chain's CDR3 is CASSLGDRGRGQPQHF. CDR3 DNA: TGTGCCAGCAGCTTGGGGGACAGGGGGCGCGGGCAGCCCCAGCATTTT.

The chain is built from TRBV7-6 and TRBJ2-1, with 10 bases that match TRBD1. CDR1 and CDR2 from the germline V gene are SGHVS and FNYEAQ. This CDR3 contains 18 residues. With 2 bases clipped from V and 4 bases from J, the junction kept 11 bases outside the gene matches. The CDR3 region is CASSLRTVGTGAYNEQFF. CDR3 sequence (DNA): TGTGCCAGCAGCTTAAGAACGGTCGGGACAGGGGCTTACAATGAGCAGTTCTTC.

The genes are TRBV5-1 and TRBJ1-2; a possible D gene is TRBD1 (5 bases). Trimming stripped 0 bases from V and 2 bases from J, with 8 bases between. The CDR3 has 14 residues. Germline loops: CDR1 SGHRS, CDR2 YFSETQ. Here the CDR3 reads CASSLGWGNYGYTF. The CDR3, as DNA: TGCGCCAGCAGCTTGGGATGGGGGAACTATGGCTACACCTTC.

The CDR3 sequence is CASSSRQGLHNEQFF. The DNA of the CDR3 is TGCGCCAGCAGCTCCCGACAGGGGCTACACAATGAGCAGTTCTTC. The rearrangement uses TRBV5-1 and TRBJ2-1, with 8 nucleotides matching TRBD1. Trimming took 3 bases from V and 5 from J; bases not matched to a gene: 7. Germline values: CDR1 SGHRS, CDR2 YFSETQ. This CDR3 has 15 amino acids.

This CDR3 is CASSPMGSTDTQYF. The CDR3 DNA follows: TGTGCCAGCAGCCCGATGGGTAGCACAGATACGCAGTATTTT. The chain combines TRBV7-2 with TRBJ2-3; D ambiguous. Germline values: CDR1 SGHTA, CDR2 FQGNSA. The CDR3 extends over 14 amino acids. With 5 bases removed from V and 0 bases from J, the gap between germline ends came to 9 bases.

The chain couples TRBV7-3 to TRBJ1-1; D remains unclear. This CDR3 contains 18 residues. V was pared by 1 base and J by 1 base, with 19 bases between. From germline, CDR1 is SGHTA and CDR2 FQGTGA. The CDR3 nucleotides read TGTGCCAGCAGCTTAAATGGGGTGGCCCCGACAAAGAACACTGAAGCTTTCTTT. It translates to CASSLNGVAPTKNTEAFF.

The genes are TRBV21-1 and TRBJ2-1. TRBV21-1 is shown as a pseudogene. This CDR3 is built from 15 residues. The CDR3 coding sequence is TGTGCCAGCAGCTCCAAATCACCCAAATACAATGAGCAGTTCTTC. Translated, it gives CASSSKSPKYNEQFF.

J is TRBJ1-1 and V is TRBV10-1; 8 positions match TRBD1. This CDR3 contains 14 residues. With 7 bases clipped from V and 2 bases from J, the junction kept 6 bases outside the gene matches. Germline CDR1 and CDR2: WNHNN and SYGVQD (reference sequence). The CDR3 DNA reads TGCGCCAGCAACCCAGGGGGCGGTAACACTGAAGCTTTCTTT. Its translation is CASNPGGGNTEAFF.

About this clone itself: Other DNA sequences in the sample encode the same CDR3. The rearrangement links TRBV11-2 to TRBJ2-1, with 9 bases that match TRBD1. Germline values: CDR1 SGHAT, CDR2 FQNNGV. The length of the CDR3 is 13 residues. Trimming removed 5 bases from V and 7 bases from J; junction bases left unmatched: 3. This CDR3 is CASSPDRGNEQFF. CDR3 DNA: TGTGCCAGCAGCCCTGACAGGGGGAATGAGCAGTTCTTC.

The table lists this clone with a count of one. The gene calls are TRBV2 and TRBJ2-5; 14 nucleotides line up with TRBD2. CDR3 length: 14 amino acids. Germline assignment: CDR1 SNHLY and CDR2 FYNNEI. J was trimmed by 4 bases and V by 6 bases; bases with no gene match: 1. Here the CDR3 reads CASSGLAGGETQYF. The CDR3 DNA reads TGTGCCAGCAGCGGACTAGCGGGAGGAGAGACCCAGTACTTC.

The chain uses TRBV16 and TRBJ2-3; D is ambiguous. The ends were cut back, 0 bases at V and 3 bases at J, with 7 bases in the middle. CDR3 size: 14 residues. Germline assignment: CDR1 KGHSY and CDR2 FQNENV. The CDR3 region is CASSQSQITDTQYF. The CDR3, as DNA: TGTGCCAGCAGCCAATCGCAGATTACAGATACGCAGTATTTT.